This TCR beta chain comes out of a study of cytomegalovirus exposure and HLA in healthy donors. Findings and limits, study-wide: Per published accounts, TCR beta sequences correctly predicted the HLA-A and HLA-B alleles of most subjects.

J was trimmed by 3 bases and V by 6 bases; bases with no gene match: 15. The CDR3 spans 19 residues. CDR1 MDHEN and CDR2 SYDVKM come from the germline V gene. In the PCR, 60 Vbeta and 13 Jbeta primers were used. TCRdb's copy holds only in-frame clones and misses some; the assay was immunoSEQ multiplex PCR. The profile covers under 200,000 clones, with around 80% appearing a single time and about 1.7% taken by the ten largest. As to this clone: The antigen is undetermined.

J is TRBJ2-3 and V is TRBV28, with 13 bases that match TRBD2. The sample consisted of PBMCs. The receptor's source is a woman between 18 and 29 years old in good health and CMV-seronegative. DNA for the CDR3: TGTGCCAGCAGCCCGGGACTAGCGGGAAAACCCCTTCGTACAGATACGCAGTATTTT. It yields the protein CASSPGLAGKPLRTDTQYF.